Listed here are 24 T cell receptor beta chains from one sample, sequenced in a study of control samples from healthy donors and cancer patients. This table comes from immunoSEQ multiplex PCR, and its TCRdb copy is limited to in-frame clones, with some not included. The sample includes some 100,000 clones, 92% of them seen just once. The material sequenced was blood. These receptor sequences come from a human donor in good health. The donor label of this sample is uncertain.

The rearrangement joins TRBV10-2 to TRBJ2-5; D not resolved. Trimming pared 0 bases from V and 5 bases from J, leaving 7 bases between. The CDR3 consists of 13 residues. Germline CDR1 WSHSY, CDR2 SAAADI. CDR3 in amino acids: CASSESTRETQYF. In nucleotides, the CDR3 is TGCGCCAGCAGTGAGTCGACTCGGGAGACCCAGTACTTC.

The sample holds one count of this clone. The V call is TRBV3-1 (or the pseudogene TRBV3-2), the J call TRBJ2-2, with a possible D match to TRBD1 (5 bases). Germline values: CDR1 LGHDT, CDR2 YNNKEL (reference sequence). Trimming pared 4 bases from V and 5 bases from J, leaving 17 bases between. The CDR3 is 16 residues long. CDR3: CASSRVVGQGTGELFF. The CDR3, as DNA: TGTGCCAGCAGCCGCGTCGTGGGGCAAGGGACCGGGGAGCTGTTTTTT.

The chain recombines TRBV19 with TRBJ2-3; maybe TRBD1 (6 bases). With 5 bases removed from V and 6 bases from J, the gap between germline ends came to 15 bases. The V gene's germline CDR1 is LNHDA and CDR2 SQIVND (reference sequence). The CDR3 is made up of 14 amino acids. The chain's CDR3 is CASSAAGVVDTQYF. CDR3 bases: TGTGCCAGTAGTGCTGCAGGGGTTGTGGATACGCAGTATTTT.

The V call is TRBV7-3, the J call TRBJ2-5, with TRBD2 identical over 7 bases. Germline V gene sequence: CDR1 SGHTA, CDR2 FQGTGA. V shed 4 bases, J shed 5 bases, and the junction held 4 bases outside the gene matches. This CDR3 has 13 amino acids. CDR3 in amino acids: CASSSGLPETQYF. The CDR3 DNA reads TGTGCCAGCAGCTCGGGACTACCGGAGACCCAGTACTTC.

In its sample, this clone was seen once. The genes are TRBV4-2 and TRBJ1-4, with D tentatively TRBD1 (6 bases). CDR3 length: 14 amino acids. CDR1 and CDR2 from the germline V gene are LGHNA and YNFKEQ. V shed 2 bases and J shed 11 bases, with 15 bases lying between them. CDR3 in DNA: TGTGCCAGCAGCCAAAGGAGTCCGGGGGCTAAACTGTTTTTT. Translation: CASSQRSPGAKLFF.

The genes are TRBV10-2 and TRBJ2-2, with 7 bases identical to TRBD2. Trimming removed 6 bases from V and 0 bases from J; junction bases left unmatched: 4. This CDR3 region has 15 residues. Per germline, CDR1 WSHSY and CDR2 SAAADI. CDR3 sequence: CASRLGGANTGELFF. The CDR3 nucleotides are TGCGCCAGCAGGCTGGGGGGGGCGAACACCGGGGAGCTGTTTTTT.

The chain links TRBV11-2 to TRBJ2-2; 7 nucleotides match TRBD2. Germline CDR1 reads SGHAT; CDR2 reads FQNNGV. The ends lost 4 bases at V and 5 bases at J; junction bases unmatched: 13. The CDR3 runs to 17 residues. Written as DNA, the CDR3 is TGTGCCAGCAGCTCAGCTATAGGGCGGGGGTTAACCGGGGAGCTGTTTTTT. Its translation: CASSSAIGRGLTGELFF.

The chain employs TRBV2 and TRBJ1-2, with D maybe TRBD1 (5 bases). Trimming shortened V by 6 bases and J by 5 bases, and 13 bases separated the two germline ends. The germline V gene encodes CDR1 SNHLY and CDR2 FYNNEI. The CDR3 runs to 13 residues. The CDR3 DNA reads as TGTGCCAGCAGGGAACCGGGGCCATATGGCTACACCTTC. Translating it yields CASREPGPYGYTF.

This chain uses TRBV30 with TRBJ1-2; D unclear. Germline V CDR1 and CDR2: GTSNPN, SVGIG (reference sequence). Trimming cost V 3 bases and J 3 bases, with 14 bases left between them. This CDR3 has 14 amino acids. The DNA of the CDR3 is TGTGCCTGGAGCCCCCGGCCAGAGTACTATGGCTACACCTTC. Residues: CAWSPRPEYYGYTF.

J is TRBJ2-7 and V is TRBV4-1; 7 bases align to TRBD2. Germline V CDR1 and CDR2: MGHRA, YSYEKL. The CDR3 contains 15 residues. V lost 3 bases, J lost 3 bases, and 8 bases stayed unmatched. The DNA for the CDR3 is TGCGCCAGCAGCCAGGACGGGACTACCGACTACGAGCAGTACTTC. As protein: CASSQDGTTDYEQYF.

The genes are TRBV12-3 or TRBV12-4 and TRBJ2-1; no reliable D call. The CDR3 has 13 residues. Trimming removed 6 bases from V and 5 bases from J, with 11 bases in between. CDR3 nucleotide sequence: TGTGCCAGCAGGGGGTCGAACAACAATGAGCAGTTCTTC. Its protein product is CASRGSNNNEQFF.

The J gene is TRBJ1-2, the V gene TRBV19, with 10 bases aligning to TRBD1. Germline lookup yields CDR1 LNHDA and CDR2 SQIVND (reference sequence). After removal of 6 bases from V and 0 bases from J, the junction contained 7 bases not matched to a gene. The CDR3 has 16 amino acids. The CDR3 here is CASSRQGASANYGYTF. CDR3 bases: TGTGCCAGTAGCAGACAGGGGGCATCGGCTAACTATGGCTACACCTTC.

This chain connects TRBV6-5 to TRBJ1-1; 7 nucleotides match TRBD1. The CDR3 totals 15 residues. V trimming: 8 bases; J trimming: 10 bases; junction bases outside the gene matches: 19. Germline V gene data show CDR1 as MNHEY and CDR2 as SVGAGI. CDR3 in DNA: TGTGCCAGCTCCGCATTTCAGGGGGGACGCGTTGTAGCTTTCTTT. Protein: CASSAFQGGRVVAFF.

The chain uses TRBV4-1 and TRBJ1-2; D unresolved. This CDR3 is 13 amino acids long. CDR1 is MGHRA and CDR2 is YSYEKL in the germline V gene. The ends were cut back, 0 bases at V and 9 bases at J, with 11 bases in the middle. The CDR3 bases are TGCGCCAGCAGCCAAGAACTAGGAGGTCGCTACACCTTC. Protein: CASSQELGGRYTF.

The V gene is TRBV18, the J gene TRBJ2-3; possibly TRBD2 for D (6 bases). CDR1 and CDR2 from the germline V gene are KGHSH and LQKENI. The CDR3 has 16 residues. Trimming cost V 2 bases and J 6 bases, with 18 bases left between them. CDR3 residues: CASSPGMEGSRDTQYF. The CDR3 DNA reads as TGTGCCAGCTCACCAGGCATGGAGGGGTCTAGGGATACGCAGTATTTT.

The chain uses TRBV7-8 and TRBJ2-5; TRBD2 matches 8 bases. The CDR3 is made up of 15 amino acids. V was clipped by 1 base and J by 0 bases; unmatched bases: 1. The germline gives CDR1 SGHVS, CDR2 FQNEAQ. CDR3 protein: CASSLVRGDQETQYF. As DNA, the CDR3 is TGTGCCAGCAGCTTAGTGCGGGGGGACCAAGAGACCCAGTACTTC.

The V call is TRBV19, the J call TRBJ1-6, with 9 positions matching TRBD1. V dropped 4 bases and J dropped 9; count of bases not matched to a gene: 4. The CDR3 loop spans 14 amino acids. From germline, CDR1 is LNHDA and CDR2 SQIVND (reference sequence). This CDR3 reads CASSTGQGSSPLHF. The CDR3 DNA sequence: TGTGCCAGTAGTACCGGACAGGGGAGTTCACCCCTCCACTTT.

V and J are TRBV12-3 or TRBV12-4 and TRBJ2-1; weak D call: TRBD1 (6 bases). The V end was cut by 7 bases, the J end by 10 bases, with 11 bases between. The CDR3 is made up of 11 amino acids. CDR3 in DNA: TGTGCCAGCACCTTAGACAGGGAGCAGTTCTTC. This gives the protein CASTLDREQFF.

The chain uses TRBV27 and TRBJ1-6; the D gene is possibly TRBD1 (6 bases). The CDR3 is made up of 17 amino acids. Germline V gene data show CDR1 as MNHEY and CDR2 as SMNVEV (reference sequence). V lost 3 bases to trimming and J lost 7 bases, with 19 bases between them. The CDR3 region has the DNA TGTGCCAGCAGTTTGGTGGCTGGGGGCAGTAGAAATTCACCCCTCCACTTT. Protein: CASSLVAGGSRNSPLHF.

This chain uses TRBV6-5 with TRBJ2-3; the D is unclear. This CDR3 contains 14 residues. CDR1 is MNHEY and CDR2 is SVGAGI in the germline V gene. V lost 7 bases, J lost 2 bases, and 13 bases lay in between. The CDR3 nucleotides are TGTGCCAGCAACCCGGACGGAACCACAGATACGCAGTATTTT. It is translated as CASNPDGTTDTQYF.

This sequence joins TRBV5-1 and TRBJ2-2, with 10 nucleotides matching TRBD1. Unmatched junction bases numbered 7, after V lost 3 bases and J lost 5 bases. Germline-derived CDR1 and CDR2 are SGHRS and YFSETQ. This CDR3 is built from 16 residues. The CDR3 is CASSSKTGGVTGELFF. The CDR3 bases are TGCGCCAGCAGCTCAAAGACAGGGGGCGTTACCGGGGAGCTGTTTTTT.

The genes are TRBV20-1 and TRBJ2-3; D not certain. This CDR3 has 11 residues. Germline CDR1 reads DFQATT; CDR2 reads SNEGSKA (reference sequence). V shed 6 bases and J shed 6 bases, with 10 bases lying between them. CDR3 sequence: CSATMGDTQYF. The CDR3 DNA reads TGCAGTGCCACGATGGGGGATACGCAGTATTTT.

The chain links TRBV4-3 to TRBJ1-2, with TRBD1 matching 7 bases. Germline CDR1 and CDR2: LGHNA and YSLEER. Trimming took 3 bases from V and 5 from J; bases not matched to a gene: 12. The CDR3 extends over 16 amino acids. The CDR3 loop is CASSQRLTGREYGYTF. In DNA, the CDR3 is TGCGCCAGCAGCCAGAGACTGACAGGGCGAGAATATGGCTACACCTTC.

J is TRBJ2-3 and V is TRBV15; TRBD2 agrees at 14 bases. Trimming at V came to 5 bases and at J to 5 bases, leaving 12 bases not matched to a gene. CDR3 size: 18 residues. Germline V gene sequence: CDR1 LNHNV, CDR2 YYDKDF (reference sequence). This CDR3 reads CATSGPGLAGEARDTQYF. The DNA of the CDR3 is TGTGCCACCAGCGGACCGGGACTAGCGGGGGAAGCAAGAGATACGCAGTATTTT.